This T cell receptor (beta chain) emerged from a study of lymphopenia after photon versus proton radiotherapy. Profiled with immunoSEQ multiplex PCR; TCRdb holds only in-frame clones, not every one. The sample lists under 30,000 clones, 87% seen once, with about 19% in the top ten. Broader study findings: Only patients who died were analyzed for survival; proton advantage is unproven. Proton therapy kept repertoires fairly stable, unlike photons, which gained effector/memory cells. Post-nadir diversity loss with photons came from oligoclonal expansion, particularly CD8+ Temra cells.

A note on this clone: What it recognizes is unknown.

CDR1 and CDR2 from the germline V gene are MNHNS and SASEGT. The CDR3 consists of 11 residues. With 3 bases removed from V and 6 bases from J, the gap between germline ends came to 5 bases. Sequencing was performed on peripheral blood, taken from a patient treated with photon-based radiotherapy. This receptor was obtained from a man aged 45-65 years with gastric cancer. The chain has TRBV6-1 and TRBJ1-1; no clear D. CDR3 DNA: TGTGCCAGCAGTGATAAGGCTGAAGCTTTCTTT. It codes for CASSDKAEAFF.